This T cell receptor beta chain comes out of a study of kidney transplant recipient with SARS-CoV-2 infection. Germline V gene lookup returns CDR1 SEHNR and CDR2 FQNEAQ (reference sequence). Trimming took off 4 bases at V and 4 bases at J, with 22 bases between the two ends. The CDR3 covers 17 residues. TCRdb ran MiXCR on the reads and lists one entry per CDR3 protein. The sample shows 250,000 or so distinct CDR3 sequences, 29% of them seen only once. This clonotype was detected ten times or more. The rearrangement joins TRBV7-9 to TRBJ1-2, with D unclear. This receptor was identified in a young adult male patient who had COVID-19 and was a kidney transplant recipient. Some of these T cells may belong to the graft donor. Sequencing used a blood sample, obtained at baseline and on day 111 from a kidney transplant recipient. CDR3 sequence: CASSSVAYHGKTYGYTF. CDR3 nucleotides: TGTGCCAGCAGCTCCGTTGCATACCATGGAAAGACCTATGGCTACACCTTC.